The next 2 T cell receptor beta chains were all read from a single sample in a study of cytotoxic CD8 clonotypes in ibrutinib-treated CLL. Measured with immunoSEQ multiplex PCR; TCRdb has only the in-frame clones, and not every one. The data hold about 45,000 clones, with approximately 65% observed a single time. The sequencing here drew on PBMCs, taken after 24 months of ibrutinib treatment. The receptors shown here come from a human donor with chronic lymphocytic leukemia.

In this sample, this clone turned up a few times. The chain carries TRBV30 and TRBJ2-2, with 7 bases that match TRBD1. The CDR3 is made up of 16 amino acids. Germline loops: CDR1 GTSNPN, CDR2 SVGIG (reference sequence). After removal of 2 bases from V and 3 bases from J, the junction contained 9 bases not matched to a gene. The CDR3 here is CAWSLPDRVDTGELFF. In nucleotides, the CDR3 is TGTGCCTGGAGTCTCCCCGACAGGGTAGACACCGGGGAGCTGTTTTTT. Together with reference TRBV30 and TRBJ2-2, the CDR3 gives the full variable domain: SQTIHQWPATLVQPVGSPLSLECTVEGTSNPNLYWYRQAAGRGLQLLFYSVGIGQISSEVPQNLSASRPQDRQFILSSKKLLLSDSGFYLCAWSLPDRVDTGELFFGEGSRLTVL.

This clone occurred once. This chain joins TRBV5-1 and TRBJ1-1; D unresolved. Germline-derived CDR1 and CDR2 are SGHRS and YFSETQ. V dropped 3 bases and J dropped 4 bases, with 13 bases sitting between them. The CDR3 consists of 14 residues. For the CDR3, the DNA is TGCGCCAGCAGCTGGGGTATGATGGGCACTGAAGCTTTCTTT. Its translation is CASSWGMMGTEAFF. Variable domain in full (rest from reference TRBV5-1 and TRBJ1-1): KAGVTQTPRYLIKTRGQQVTLSCSPISGHRSVSWYQQTPGQGLQFLFEYFSETQRNKGNFPGRFSGRQFSNSRSEMNVSTLELGDSALYLCASSWGMMGTEAFFGQGTRLTVV.